Below, 2 T cell receptor beta chains from the same sample are listed, as sequenced in a study of T cell changes during pregnancy in multiple sclerosis. The protocol was immunoSEQ multiplex PCR, while the TCRdb copy is restricted to in-frame clones and leaves out a portion. The sample lists more than 50,000 clones, 91% seen once, with 0.4% to 0.55% in the top ten. Sequenced here: CD4+ T cells from peripheral blood mononuclear cells, sampled after pregnancy. Receptors originate from a female donor in good health, enrolled as a control in a pregnancy study.

The V and J genes are TRBV11-3 and TRBJ2-5; 7 nucleotides align to TRBD2. The ends lost 6 bases at V and 4 bases at J; junction bases unmatched: 11. Per the germline V gene, CDR1 is SGHNT and CDR2 is YENEEA. This CDR3 comprises 15 residues. CDR3 coding DNA: TGTGCCAGCAGTTACGATGATGGGGGGGGAGAGACCCAGTACTTC. Translation: CASSYDDGGGETQYF.

The chain carries TRBV7-2 and TRBJ2-2; no clear D. Germline values: CDR1 SGHTA, CDR2 FQGNSA. V lost 1 base and J lost 1, with 7 bases in between. This CDR3 region has 15 residues. The CDR3 loop reads CASSLGQLNTGELFF. CDR3 in DNA: TGTGCCAGCAGCTTAGGGCAGTTGAACACCGGGGAGCTGTTTTTT.